A selection of T cell receptor beta chains follows, all from one sample in a study of CD8+ T cells in alopecia areata. Clones were sequenced by immunoSEQ multiplex PCR, and TCRdb holds only the in-frame ones, with some missing. The data hold more than 75,000 clones, with around 45% observed a single time. Sequenced sample: CD4+ T cells sorted from blood. These receptors all stem from a human donor with alopecia areata. Both conserved end residues are part of each CDR3. D genes are given only for firm matches.

TRBV28,-,CASSLIAGVETQYF
TRBV20-1,-,CSATGDGELFF
TRBV23-1,-,CASSRPTEYSNQPQHF
TRBV7-2,TRBD2,CASGVAGTYEQYF
TRBV7-2,-,CASSLEVGNQFF
TRBV30,-,CAWSVGSPGYNEQFF
TRBV6-5,-,CASRDGYTGELFF
TRBV28,TRBD2,CASSLFTAREVETQYF
TRBV4-1,-,CASSQGVPLGNEKLFF
TRBV7-9,-,CASSFSGHTDTQYF
TRBV29-1,-,CSVGTSSSYEQYF
TRBV27,TRBD1,CASRIGTGTDTQYF
TRBV23-1,-,CASSLQGAGYTF
TRBV5-1,-,CASSLALGTEAFF
TRBV27,TRBD2,CASSPRLARDSYEQYF
TRBV30,-,CAWGSARFGELFF
TRBV30,-,CAWSGQGNQPQHF
TRBV19,-,CASSPGGGASNQPQHF
TRBV30,-,CAWSAGNTIYF
TRBV7-2,TRBD2,CASSPRLAGETQYF
TRBV30,TRBD1,CAWSDHRDREAFF
TRBV29-1,-,CSVVRDNSYEQYF
TRBV21-1,-,CASRDSSYEQYF
TRBV5-4,TRBD2,CASSSPGLAGGLNTGELFF
TRBV6-5,-,CASSLALTYEQYF
TRBV11-2,TRBD1,CASRGTGGTAQYF
TRBV29-1,TRBD1,CSVEPGGVQETQYF
TRBV4-1,TRBD2,CASSHESSGGARDTQYF
TRBV25-1,TRBD1,CASSNPRQGLNEKLFF
TRBV28,-,CASRPAKGGNYEQYF
TRBV29-1,-,CSVERPPGNTQYF
TRBV5-1,TRBD2,CASSFASGSADTQYF
TRBV7-2,TRBD1,CASSLAVRGLQPQHF
TRBV5-1,-,CASSLVMGLQYEQYF
TRBV7-9,-,CASSPPGPYEQYF
TRBV11-2,-,CASSSSGGLQETQYF
TRBV11-2,-,CASSLSLGAGANVLTF
TRBV5-1,-,CASSLRRDLRSYNEQFF
TRBV2,-,CASSVSWETQYF
TRBV30,TRBD2,CANSKLATSTDTQYF
TRBV27,-,CASRTTGRYGYTF
TRBV9,-,CASSDRSTDTQYF
TRBV5-1,-,CASSLEADQPQHF
TRBV7-3,TRBD2,CASSLRGGNEQFF
TRBV7-2,-,CASSTVGSGRLTDTQYF
TRBV5-1,-,CASSLPSWEQYF
TRBV5-1,-,CASSFMGGRETQYF
TRBV7-2,TRBD2,CASSSLLARTDTQYF